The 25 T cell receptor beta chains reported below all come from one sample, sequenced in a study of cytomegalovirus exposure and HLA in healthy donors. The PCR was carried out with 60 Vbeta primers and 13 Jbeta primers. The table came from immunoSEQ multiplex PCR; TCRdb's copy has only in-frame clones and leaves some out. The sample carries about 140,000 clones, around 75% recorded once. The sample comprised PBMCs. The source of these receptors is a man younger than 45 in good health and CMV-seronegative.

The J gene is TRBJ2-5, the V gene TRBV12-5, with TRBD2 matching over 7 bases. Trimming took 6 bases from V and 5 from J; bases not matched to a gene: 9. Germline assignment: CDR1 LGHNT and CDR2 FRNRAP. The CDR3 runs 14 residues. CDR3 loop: CASGTGGGRETQYF. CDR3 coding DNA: TGTGCTAGTGGGACGGGGGGAGGGAGGGAGACCCAGTACTTC.

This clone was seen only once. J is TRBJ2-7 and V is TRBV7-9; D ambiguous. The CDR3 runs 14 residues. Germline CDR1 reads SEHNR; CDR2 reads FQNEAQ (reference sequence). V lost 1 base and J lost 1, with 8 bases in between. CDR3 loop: CASSLEQASYEQYF. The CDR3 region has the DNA TGTGCCAGCAGCTTAGAGCAGGCTTCCTACGAGCAGTACTTC. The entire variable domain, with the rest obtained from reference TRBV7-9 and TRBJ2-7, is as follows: DTGVSQNPRHKITKRGQNVTFRCDPISEHNRLYWYRQTLGQGPEFLTYFQNEAQLEKSRLLSDRFSAERPKGSFSTLEIQRTEQGDSAMYLCASSLEQASYEQYFGPGTRLTVT.

The CDR3 loop reads CASSLGGDGTEAFF. The CDR3 DNA follows: TGCGCCAGCAGTCTCGGGGGGGATGGCACTGAAGCTTTCTTT. The chain carries TRBV5-1 and TRBJ1-1, with D perhaps TRBD1 (5 bases). Trimming removed 5 bases at V and 4 bases at J, with 15 bases between. CDR3 size: 14 residues. Germline loops: CDR1 SGHRS, CDR2 YFSETQ.

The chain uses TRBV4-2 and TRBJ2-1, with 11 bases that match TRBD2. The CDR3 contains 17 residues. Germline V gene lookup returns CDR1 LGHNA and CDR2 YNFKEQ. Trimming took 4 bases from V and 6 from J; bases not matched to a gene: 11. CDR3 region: CASSPYSSGGTVNEQFF. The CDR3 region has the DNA TGTGCCAGCAGCCCATACTCTAGCGGGGGGACCGTCAATGAGCAGTTCTTC.

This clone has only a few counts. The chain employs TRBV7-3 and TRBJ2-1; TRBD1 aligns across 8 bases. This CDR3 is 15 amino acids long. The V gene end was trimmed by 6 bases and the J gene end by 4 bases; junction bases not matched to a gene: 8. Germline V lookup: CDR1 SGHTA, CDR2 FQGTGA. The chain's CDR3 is CASSFDRGDYNEQFF. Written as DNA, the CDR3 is TGTGCCAGCAGTTTCGACAGGGGCGATTACAATGAGCAGTTCTTC. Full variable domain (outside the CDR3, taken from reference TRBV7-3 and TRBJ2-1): GAGVSQTPSNKVTEKGKYVELRCDPISGHTALYWYRQSLGQGPEFLIYFQGTGAADDSGLPNDRFFAVRPEGSVSTLKIQRTERGDSAVYLCASSFDRGDYNEQFFGPGTRLTVL.

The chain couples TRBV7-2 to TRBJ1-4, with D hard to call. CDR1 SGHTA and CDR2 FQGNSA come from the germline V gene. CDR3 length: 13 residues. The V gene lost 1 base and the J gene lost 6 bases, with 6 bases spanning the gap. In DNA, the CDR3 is TGTGCCAGCAGCTTAGTTCAGGATGAAAAACTGTTTTTT. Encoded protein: CASSLVQDEKLFF.

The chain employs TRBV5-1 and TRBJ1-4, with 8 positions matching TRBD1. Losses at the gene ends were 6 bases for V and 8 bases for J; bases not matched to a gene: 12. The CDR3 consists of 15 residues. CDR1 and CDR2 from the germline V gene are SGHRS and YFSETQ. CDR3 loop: CASNPGTGEPEKLFF. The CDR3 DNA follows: TGCGCCAGCAACCCCGGGACAGGCGAACCGGAAAAACTGTTTTTT.

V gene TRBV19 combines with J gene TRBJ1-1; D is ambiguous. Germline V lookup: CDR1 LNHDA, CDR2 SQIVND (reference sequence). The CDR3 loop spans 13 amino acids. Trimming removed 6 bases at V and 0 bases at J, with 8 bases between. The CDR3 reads CASRTAVNTEAFF. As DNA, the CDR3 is TGTGCCAGTAGAACTGCCGTGAACACTGAAGCTTTCTTT.

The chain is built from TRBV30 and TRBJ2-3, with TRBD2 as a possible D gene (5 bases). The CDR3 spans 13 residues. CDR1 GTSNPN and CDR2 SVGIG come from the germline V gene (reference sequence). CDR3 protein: CAAGGPSTDTQYF. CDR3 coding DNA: TGTGCGGCCGGAGGCCCTAGCACAGATACGCAGTATTTT.

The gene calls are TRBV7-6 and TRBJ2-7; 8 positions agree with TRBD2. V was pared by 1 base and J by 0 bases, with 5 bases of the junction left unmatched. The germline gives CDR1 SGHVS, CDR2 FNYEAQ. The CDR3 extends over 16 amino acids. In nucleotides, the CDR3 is TGTGCCAGCAGCTTAGTCGGCGGGAGGTACTCCTACGAGCAGTACTTC. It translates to CASSLVGGRYSYEQYF.

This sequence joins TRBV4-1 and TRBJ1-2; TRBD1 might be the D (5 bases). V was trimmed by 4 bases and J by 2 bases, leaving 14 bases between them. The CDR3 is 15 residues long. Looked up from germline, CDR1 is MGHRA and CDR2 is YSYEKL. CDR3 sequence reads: CASSPPPRGNYGYTF. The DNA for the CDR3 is TGCGCCAGCAGCCCCCCGCCCCGGGGGAACTATGGCTACACCTTC.

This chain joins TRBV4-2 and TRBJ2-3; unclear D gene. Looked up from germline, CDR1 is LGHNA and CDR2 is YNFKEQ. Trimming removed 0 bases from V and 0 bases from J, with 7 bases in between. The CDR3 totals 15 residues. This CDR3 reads CASSQDPVSTDTQYF. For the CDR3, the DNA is TGTGCCAGCAGCCAAGACCCGGTGAGCACAGATACGCAGTATTTT.

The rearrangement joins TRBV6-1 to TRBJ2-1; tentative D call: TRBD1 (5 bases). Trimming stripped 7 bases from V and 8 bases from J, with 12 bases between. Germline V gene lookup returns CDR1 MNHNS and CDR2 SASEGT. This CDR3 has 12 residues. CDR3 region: CASTLGAHEQFF. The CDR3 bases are TGTGCCAGCACCTTAGGGGCCCATGAGCAGTTCTTC.

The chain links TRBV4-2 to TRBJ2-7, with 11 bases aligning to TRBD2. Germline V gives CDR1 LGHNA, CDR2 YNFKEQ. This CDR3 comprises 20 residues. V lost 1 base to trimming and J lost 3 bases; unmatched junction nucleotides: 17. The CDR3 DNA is TGTGCCAGCAGCCAAGCTTTCACCGGAGGACTAGCGGGTTCTTACTACGAGCAGTACTTC. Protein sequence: CASSQAFTGGLAGSYYEQYF.

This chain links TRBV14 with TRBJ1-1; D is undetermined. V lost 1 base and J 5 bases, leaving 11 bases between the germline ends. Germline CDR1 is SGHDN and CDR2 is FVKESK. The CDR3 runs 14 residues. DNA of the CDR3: TGTGCCAGCAGCCAAGCGGCCCGGGGAACTGAAGCTTTCTTT. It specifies CASSQAARGTEAFF.

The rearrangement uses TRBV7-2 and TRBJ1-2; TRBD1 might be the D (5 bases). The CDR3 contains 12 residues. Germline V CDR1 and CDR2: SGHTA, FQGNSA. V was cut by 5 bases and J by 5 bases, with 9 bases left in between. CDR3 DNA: TGTGCCAGCAGCCTGACAGAGTATGGCTACACCTTC. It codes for CASSLTEYGYTF.

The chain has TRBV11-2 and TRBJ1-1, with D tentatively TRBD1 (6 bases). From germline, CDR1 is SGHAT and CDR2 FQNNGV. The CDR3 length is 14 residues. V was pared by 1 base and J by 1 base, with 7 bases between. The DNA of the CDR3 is TGTGCCAGCAGCTTAGTCAGGGGGAACACTGAAGCTTTCTTT. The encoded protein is CASSLVRGNTEAFF.

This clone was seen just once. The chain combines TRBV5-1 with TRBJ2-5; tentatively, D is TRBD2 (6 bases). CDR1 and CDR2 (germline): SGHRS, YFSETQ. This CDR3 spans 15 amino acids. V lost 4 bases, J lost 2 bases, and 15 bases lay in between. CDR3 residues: CASSQAEDYQETQYF. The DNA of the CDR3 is TGCGCCAGCAGCCAGGCGGAGGACTATCAAGAGACCCAGTACTTC.

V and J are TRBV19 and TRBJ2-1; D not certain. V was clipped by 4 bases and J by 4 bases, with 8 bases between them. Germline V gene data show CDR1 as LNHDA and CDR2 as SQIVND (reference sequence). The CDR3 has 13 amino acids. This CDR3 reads CASSKRAYNEQFF. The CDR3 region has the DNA TGTGCCAGTAGTAAACGAGCTTACAATGAGCAGTTCTTC.

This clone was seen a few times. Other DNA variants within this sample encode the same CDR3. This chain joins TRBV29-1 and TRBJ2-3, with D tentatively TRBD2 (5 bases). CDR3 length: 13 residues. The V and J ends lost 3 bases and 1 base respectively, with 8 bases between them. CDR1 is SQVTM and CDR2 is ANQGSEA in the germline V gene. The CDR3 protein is CSVDEGGTDTQYF. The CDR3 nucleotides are TGCAGCGTTGATGAGGGTGGCACAGATACGCAGTATTTT.

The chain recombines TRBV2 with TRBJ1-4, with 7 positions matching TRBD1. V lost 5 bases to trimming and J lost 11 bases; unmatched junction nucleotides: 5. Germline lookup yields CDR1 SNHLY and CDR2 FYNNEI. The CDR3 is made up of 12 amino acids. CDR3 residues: CASSHPGQKLFF. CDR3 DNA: TGTGCCAGCAGTCACCCGGGACAGAAACTGTTTTTT.

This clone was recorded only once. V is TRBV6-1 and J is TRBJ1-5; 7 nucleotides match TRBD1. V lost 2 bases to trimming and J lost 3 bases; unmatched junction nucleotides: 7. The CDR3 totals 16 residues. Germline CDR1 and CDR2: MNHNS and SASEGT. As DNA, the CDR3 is TGTGCCAGCAGTGAAAACGCAGGGGGTTACAATCAGCCCCAGCATTTT. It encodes CASSENAGGYNQPQHF.

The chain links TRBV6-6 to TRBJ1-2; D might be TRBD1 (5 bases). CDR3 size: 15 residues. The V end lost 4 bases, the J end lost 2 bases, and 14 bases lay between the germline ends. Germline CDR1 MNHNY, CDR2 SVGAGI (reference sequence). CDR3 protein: CASSSLGAANYGYTF. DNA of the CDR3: TGTGCCAGCAGTTCCCTTGGGGCGGCGAACTATGGCTACACCTTC.

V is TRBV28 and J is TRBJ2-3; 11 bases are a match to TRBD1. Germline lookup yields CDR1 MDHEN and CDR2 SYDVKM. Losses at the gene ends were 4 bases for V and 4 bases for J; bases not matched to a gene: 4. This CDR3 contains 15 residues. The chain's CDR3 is CASSYRTGGADTQYF. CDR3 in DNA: TGTGCCAGCAGTTACAGGACAGGGGGCGCAGATACGCAGTATTTT.

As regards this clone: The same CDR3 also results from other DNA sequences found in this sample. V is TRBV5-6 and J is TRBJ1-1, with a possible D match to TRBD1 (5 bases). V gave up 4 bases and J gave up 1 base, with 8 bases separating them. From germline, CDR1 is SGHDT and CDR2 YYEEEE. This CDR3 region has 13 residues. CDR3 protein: CASSPGQNTEAFF. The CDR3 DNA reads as TGTGCCAGCAGCCCCGGACAGAACACTGAAGCTTTCTTT.